The source of this T cell receptor beta chain is a study of blood T cell repertoires in COVID-19 (dated by TCRdb to 2020 to 2022). Some background on the complete study: Samples from collaborators originated in the United States, Italy and Spain and spanned both the acute and convalescent phases of COVID-19. The material from the prospective study consisted of cDNA or gDNA derived from T cells, B-cell-depleted T cells, or PBMCs. Deeply sampled blood TCRbeta repertoires from subjects exposed to, actively infected with, or recovered from COVID-19 were included in the dataset. The repertoires were made available in a free public database intended to serve as a resource for research on the immune response to SARS-CoV-2. The samples were drawn from the first 160 participants of the ongoing ImmuneRACE study and from 950 to 1,500 subjects provided by 6 global collaborators. The sample metadata nearly always contained a de-identified subject ID, COVID-19 status, age in years and sex. Where available, HLA class I and class II types were taken from metadata supplied by the sample provider and were not determined by assay-based typing. The full study reports these points: Clinical and demographic metadata were provided uncurated, with the amount varying by source and participant.

On this clone itself: There is no known antigen for this receptor. No much larger clonotype is one base removed from it; base qualities were not supplied.

TCRbeta CDR3 regions were amplified from genomic DNA by means of the immunoSEQ Assay, a bias-controlled multiplex PCR. The study's own analysis went as follows. The number of nucleated cells in each sample was estimated from the amplification of reference gene primers within the assay. To quantify the absolute abundance of each unique TCRbeta CDR3 rearrangement, sequence reads were collapsed and filtered. For each sample, productive Simpson clonality was calculated as the square root of Simpson's diversity index across productive rearrangements. The table was pulled from immuneACCESS by TCRdb, which kept in-frame rearrangements only. Such tables lose some clones; where checked, under half of the loss comes from unresolved V genes, and the rest has no known cause. The V and J calls and the clone size are those of that table, but D and trimming were determined from the DNA. Within this sample are about 85,000 clones, with roughly 89% of them counted one time only. The ten biggest clones cover approximately 2.2% of the sample.

Whole blood was collected in K2EDTA tubes by collaborating institutions according to the institutions' own protocols. For TCRbeta analysis, collaborator samples were shipped as frozen whole blood, as isolated PBMCs, or as DNA extracted from either sample type. From the cysteine through the phenylalanine, the CDR3 covers 13 amino acids. Of the read, only the CDR3 DNA is kept; its 39 bases are in frame from base 1. Trimming removed 6 bases from V and 4 bases from J, leaving 12 bases between the germline ends. CDR1 and CDR2 are drawn from the germline V gene: MDHEN, SYDVKM. The sample consisted of peripheral blood. Recombination linked TRBV28 to TRBJ1-2; tentative D gene TRBD1, with 6 bases matching. This receptor was identified in a man between 50 and 59 years old with acute or convalescent COVID-19. CDR3 loop: CASSSQGTYGYTF. The DNA sequence follows: TGTGCCAGCAGCTCCCAGGGGACCTATGGCTACACCTTC.